This T cell receptor beta chain is drawn from a study of regulatory T cells in long-lasting Graves disease listed by TCRdb under 2021. Study-level background: Persistent Graves' disease was defined as persistently positive TSH receptor autoantibodies together with antithyroid drug treatment for over 5 years. The study was conducted in China and was registered as a clinical trial. Antithyroid drugs had been taken for around 9.8 years on average by persistent Graves' disease patients in the clinical cohort. Peripheral blood TCR sequencing and RNA sequencing compared persistent Graves' disease patients with newly diagnosed Graves' disease patients. TCR sequencing covered approximately 13 persistent and around 20 newly diagnosed Graves' disease patients, some 35 samples in total.

Only a few counts were recorded for this clonotype. Its antigen is not yet known. Base qualities are not recorded, but no much larger clone differs from it by a single base. The library was prepared using multiplex PCR. Instrument on record: Illumina HiSeq 4000. iRepertoire HTBI primers and Arm-PCR amplification of CDR3 regions were used to construct TCR beta libraries. Before sequencing, the PCR products went through gel purification. Turning to the authors' computational methods: Across samples, some 62 TRBV and 13 to 15 TRBJ segments were identified and used for gene usage analysis of CDR3 amino acid clonotypes. COPE and FqMerger were used to merge filtered high-quality paired reads into contigs. BLAST was used to align contigs to IMGT TRBV, TRBD and TRBJ reference genes, and CDR3 was defined according to IMGT. Any clonotype with a frequency above 0.1% was classified as a highly expanded clone. Shannon entropy served as the measure of repertoire diversity, while the Gini coefficient captured V-J evenness. A clonotype was considered public if more than one individual shared it. TCRdb passed the public sequencing reads through fastp at Q25 and MiXCR, retaining productive beta sequences. Rows matching on CDR3 protein sequence are summarized as one entry with the most common DNA and genes. The V and J calls, along with clone size, are taken from TCRdb and not from the paper's own processing. Present in this sample are over 300,000 distinct CDR3 sequences, around a fifth of which were seen just once. Of the sample, about 29% is held by the ten largest clones.

Overall study outcomes, separate from this receptor: Sequencing and analysis were limited to the TCR beta chain. TRBV28, TRBJ1-2 and TRBJ2-5 were preferentially used in persistent disease, while TRBV20-1 and TRBJ2-1 were favored in newly diagnosed disease. A larger number of public clonotypes was shared among persistent patients (approximately 2,500) than among newly diagnosed patients (over 850). The authors noted that the small sample size was a limitation that may lower accuracy. Compared with newly diagnosed patients, persistent Graves' disease patients had lower TCR Shannon entropy and fewer highly expanded clones, which suggests clonal expansion. Only peripheral blood was studied, because thyroid tissue, the primary lesion, was inaccessible.

What the time point label conveys for this sample: persistent/refractory GD, antithyroid drugs over 5 years with positive TRAb. RNA was extracted from PBMCs in TRIzol for both TCR sequencing and RNA sequencing. The diagnosis of Graves' disease followed American Thyroid Association guidelines. Recruitment of patients was carried out at an endocrinology department in Xi'an, China. Each patient gave roughly 8.4 milliliters of peripheral blood, collected in an EDTA anticoagulant tube. Ficoll Paque Plus density gradient separation was used to isolate PBMCs, and no further T cell sorting was performed. An Agilent 2100 Bioanalyzer and agarose gel were used to check RNA quality, and a NanoDrop 2000 was used to measure RNA concentration. The CDR3 sequence holds 20 residues, the cysteine and phenylalanine included. The retained sequence is limited to the CDR3, 60 bases, with the frame set at the first base. V was cut back by 1 base and J by 5 bases, leaving a gap of 30 bases between them. CDR1 and CDR2, per the germline V gene (reference sequence), are PRHDT and FYEKMQ.

Here the chain combines TRBV13 and TRBJ2-7; a weak D assignment points to TRBD1 (5 bases agree). The specimen comprised peripheral blood mononuclear cells (PBMCs), sampled when the disease was refractory, from a patient treated with antithyroid drugs. The sequence derives from a female donor with Graves disease. The CDR3: CASSLEMQGTNLLYLNEQYF. The nucleotide sequence is given as TGTGCCAGCAGCTTAGAGATGCAGGGAACCAACCTACTTTACTTAAACGAGCAGTACTTC.